This is a list of T cell receptor beta chains from one sample in a study of T cells after yellow fever vaccination. TCRdb independently ran MiXCR on the 5' RACE reads; one entry per CDR3 protein. The sample holds approximately 510,000 distinct CDR3 sequences, 21% seen once. The starting material was PBMCs, obtained 20 to 25 days after the first yellow fever vaccination. These receptors were collected from a young man who received the YFV17D yellow fever vaccine. Each CDR3 is given with its conserved first and last residue. The D gene is left open where the match is weak. The size field is filled for only some rows; it gives once, few, many or a size class.

.	TRBV5-1	few	TRBJ2-3	CASTHPTSSADTQYF	TGCGCCAGCACACACCCCACTAGTTCGGCAGATACGCAGTATTTT
TRBD1	TRBV27	few	TRBJ1-2	CASRQGAGGYTF	TGTGCCAGCAGACAGGGGGCGGGTGGCTACACCTTC
.	TRBV2	few	TRBJ2-7	CASSEEVDSQYF	TGTGCCAGCAGTGAAGAGGTGGACAGCCAGTACTTC
.	TRBV5-6	few	TRBJ1-2	CASSLTVLRGYTF	TGTGCCAGCAGCTTGACAGTCTTGAGGGGCTACACCTTC
TRBD1	TRBV20-1	.	TRBJ2-1	CSARFRGLGNEQFF	TGCAGTGCTAGATTCAGGGGGCTAGGTAATGAGCAGTTCTTC
TRBD1	TRBV7-9	.	TRBJ1-4	CASSFANRGEKLFF	TGTGCCAGCTCGTTCGCTAACAGGGGGGAAAAACTGTTTTTT
.	TRBV24-1	many	TRBJ1-2	CATSDRTVYGYTF	TGTGCCACCAGTGATCGGACAGTATATGGCTACACCTTC
.	TRBV12-3/TRBV12-4	.	TRBJ2-3	CASRITDTQYF	TGTGCCAGCAGGATCACAGATACGCAGTATTTT
TRBD1	TRBV7-8	.	TRBJ2-5	CASSVQQGAVETQYF	TGTGCCAGCAGCGTACAACAGGGGGCCGTCGAGACCCAGTACTTC
TRBD1	TRBV12-3/TRBV12-4	.	TRBJ2-2	CASSDGAGGNTGELFF	TGTGCCAGCAGTGATGGGGCAGGGGGGAACACCGGGGAGCTGTTTTTT
.	TRBV27	few	TRBJ1-2	CASTMSGGPNYDYTF	TGTGCCAGCACCATGTCGGGGGGCCCTAACTATGACTACACCTTC
TRBD1	TRBV4-3	few	TRBJ2-7	CASSQASQGTHEQYF	TGCGCCAGCAGCCAAGCGTCACAGGGGACCCACGAGCAGTACTTC
.	TRBV2	few	TRBJ1-2	CASSERGYGYTF	TGTGCCAGCAGTGAGAGGGGCTATGGCTACACCTTC
.	TRBV4-3	.	TRBJ1-4	CASSHRLDRSNEKLFF	TGCGCCAGCAGCCACCGACTCGACAGGAGTAATGAAAAACTGTTTTTT
.	TRBV28	many	TRBJ2-2	CAFGTPNTGELFF	TGTGCCTTCGGGACACCGAACACCGGGGAGCTGTTTTTT
TRBD1	TRBV11-2	few	TRBJ1-1	CASSLDRVYTEAF	TGTGCCAGCAGTTTAGACAGGGTCTACACTGAAGCTTTT
.	TRBV4-3	.	TRBJ1-5	CASSQDGVQPQHF	TGCGCCAGCAGCCAAGATGGGGTTCAGCCCCAGCATTTT
.	TRBV5-1	.	TRBJ1-5	CASTERPGSNQPQHF	TGCGCCAGCACAGAACGGCCTGGGAGCAATCAGCCCCAGCATTTT
TRBD2	TRBV7-2	.	TRBJ2-1	CASSLAGGSTEQFF	TGTGCCAGCAGCTTAGCGGGGGGGTCCACTGAGCAGTTCTTC
.	TRBV25-1	.	TRBJ2-7	CASSVTRSYDSEQYF	TGTGCCAGCAGTGTCACCCGTAGCTATGATAGCGAGCAGTACTTC
TRBD2	TRBV5-1	.	TRBJ2-1	CASSFTGTSDNEQFF	TGCGCCAGCAGCTTCACCGGGACTAGCGACAATGAGCAGTTCTTC
.	TRBV6-5	.	TRBJ2-2	CASSYRHQGGELFF	TGTGCCAGCAGTTACAGGCATCAGGGCGGGGAGCTGTTTTTT
.	TRBV5-1	few	TRBJ2-3	CASRVLPPDTQYF	TGCGCCAGCAGGGTGTTACCCCCCGATACGCAGTATTTT
TRBD1	TRBV7-9	few	TRBJ2-1	CASSPRQGSAYNEQFF	TGTGCCAGCAGCCCGAGACAGGGTAGTGCGTACAATGAGCAGTTCTTC
.	TRBV29-1	.	TRBJ1-2	CSVGDGRRYYGYTF	TGCAGCGTTGGGGACGGAAGACGATACTATGGCTACACCTTC
.	TRBV20-1	.	TRBJ1-4	CSAPPGLDNEKLFF	TGCAGTGCCCCCCCCGGGTTGGATAATGAAAAACTGTTTTTT
TRBD2	TRBV19	few	TRBJ2-3	CASSRLAGGLTDTQYF	TGTGCCAGTAGTCGACTAGCGGGGGGCCTCACAGATACGCAGTATTTT
.	TRBV4-3	.	TRBJ1-3	CASSQEERASGNTIYF	TGCGCCAGCAGCCAAGAAGAGCGGGCCTCTGGAAACACCATATATTTT
.	TRBV11-2	.	TRBJ1-1	CASSLVSGSTEAFF	TGTGCCAGCAGCTTAGTATCGGGAAGCACTGAAGCTTTCTTT
.	TRBV2	.	TRBJ2-1	CASSGGPGPNEQFF	TGTGCCAGCAGTGGCGGACCAGGGCCCAATGAGCAGTTCTTC
.	TRBV7-2	few	TRBJ1-1	CASSLRAMAFF	TGTGCCAGCAGCTTACGTGCCATGGCTTTCTTT
TRBD2	TRBV29-1	many	TRBJ2-1	CSVEDQLAGGNEQFF	TGCAGCGTTGAAGATCAATTAGCGGGGGGGAATGAGCAGTTCTTC
.	TRBV5-5	.	TRBJ2-3	CASSLVPASSTDTQYF	TGTGCCAGCAGCTTGGTTCCGGCATCGAGCACAGATACGCAGTATTTT
.	TRBV3-1	many	TRBJ1-3	CASSLSGTSGNTIYF	TGTGCCAGCAGCCTTTCCGGTACCTCTGGAAACACCATATATTTT
.	TRBV5-1	few	TRBJ2-2	CASSNPRVTGELFF	TGCGCCAGCAGCAACCCCAGGGTAACCGGGGAGCTGTTTTTT
TRBD1	TRBV18	few	TRBJ2-1	CASSPSPGQSYNEQFF	TGTGCCAGCTCACCAAGTCCGGGACAGAGCTACAATGAGCAGTTCTTC
.	TRBV7-2	.	TRBJ1-2	CASSLSYYGYTF	TGTGCCAGCAGCTTATCTTACTATGGCTACACCTTC
.	TRBV12-3/TRBV12-4	.	TRBJ1-1	CASSSRVLNTEAFF	TGTGCCAGCAGTTCCCGGGTCCTGAACACTGAAGCTTTCTTT
.	TRBV7-9	.	TRBJ1-2	CASSELMGGYTF	TGTGCCAGCAGCGAGCTGATGGGGGGCTACACCTTC